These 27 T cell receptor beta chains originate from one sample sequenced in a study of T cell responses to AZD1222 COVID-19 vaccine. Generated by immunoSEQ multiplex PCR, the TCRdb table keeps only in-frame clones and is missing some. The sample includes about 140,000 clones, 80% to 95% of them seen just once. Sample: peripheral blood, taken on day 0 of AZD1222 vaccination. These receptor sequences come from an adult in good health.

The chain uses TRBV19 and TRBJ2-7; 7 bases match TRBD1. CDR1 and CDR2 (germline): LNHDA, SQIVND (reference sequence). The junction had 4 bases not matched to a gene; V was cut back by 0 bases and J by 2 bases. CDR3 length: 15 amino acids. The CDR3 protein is CASSIEGGATYEQYF. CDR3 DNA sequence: TGTGCCAGTAGTATAGAAGGGGGCGCAACCTACGAGCAGTACTTC.

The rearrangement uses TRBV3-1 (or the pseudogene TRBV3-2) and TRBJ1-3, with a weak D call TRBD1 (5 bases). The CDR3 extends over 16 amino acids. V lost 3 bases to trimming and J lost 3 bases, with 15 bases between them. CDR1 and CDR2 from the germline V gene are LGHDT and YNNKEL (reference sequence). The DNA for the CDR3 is TGTGCCAGCAGCCACAACAGGTTGGGCGGTGGAAACACCATATATTTT. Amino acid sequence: CASSHNRLGGGNTIYF.

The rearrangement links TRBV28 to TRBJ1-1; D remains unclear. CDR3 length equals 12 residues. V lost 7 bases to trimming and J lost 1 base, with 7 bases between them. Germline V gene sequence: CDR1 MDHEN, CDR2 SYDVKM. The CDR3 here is CASNVGNTEAFF. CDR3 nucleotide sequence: TGTGCCAGCAATGTAGGGAACACTGAAGCTTTCTTT.

Here the CDR3 reads CATSEAGDYNEQFF. The CDR3 bases are TGTGCCACCTCGGAGGCGGGTGATTACAATGAGCAGTTCTTC. The genes are TRBV6-6 and TRBJ2-1; the D gene is possibly TRBD2 (5 bases). The V end was cut by 10 bases, the J end by 4 bases, with 17 bases between. This CDR3 is 14 amino acids long. Germline loops: CDR1 MNHNY, CDR2 SVGAGI (reference sequence).

This CDR3 is CSVESTSADTQYF. In DNA form, the CDR3 reads TGCAGCGTTGAATCCACTAGCGCAGATACGCAGTATTTT. This chain uses TRBV29-1 with TRBJ2-3; 7 bases are shared with TRBD2. V trimming: 2 bases; J trimming: 4 bases; junction bases outside the gene matches: 3. CDR1 SQVTM and CDR2 ANQGSEA come from the germline V gene. The CDR3 is 13 amino acids.

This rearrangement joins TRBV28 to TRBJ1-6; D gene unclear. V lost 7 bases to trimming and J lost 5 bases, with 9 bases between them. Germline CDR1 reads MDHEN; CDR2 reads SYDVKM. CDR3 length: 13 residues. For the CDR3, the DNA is TGTGCCAGCATCGGCGGAGATAATTCACCCCTCCACTTT. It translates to CASIGGDNSPLHF.

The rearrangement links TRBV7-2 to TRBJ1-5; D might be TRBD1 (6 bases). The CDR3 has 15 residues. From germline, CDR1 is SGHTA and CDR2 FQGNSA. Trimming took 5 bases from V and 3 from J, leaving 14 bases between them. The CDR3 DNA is TGTGCCAGCAGCCCAGCGGGGGGCGACAATCAGCCCCAGCATTTT. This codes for CASSPAGGDNQPQHF. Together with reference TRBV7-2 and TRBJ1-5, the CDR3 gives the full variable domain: GAGVSQSPSNKVTEKGKDVELRCDPISGHTALYWYRQSLGQGLEFLIYFQGNSAPDKSGLPSDRFSAERTGGSVSTLTIQRTQQEDSAVYLCASSPAGGDNQPQHFGDGTRLSIL.

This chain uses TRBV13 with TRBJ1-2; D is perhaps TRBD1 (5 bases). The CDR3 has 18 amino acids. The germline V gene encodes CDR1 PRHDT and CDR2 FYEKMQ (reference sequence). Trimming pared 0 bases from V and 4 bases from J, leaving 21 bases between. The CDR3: CASSLGYGGSLLGYGYTF. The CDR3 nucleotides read TGTGCCAGCAGCTTAGGCTATGGGGGATCTCTCTTAGGCTATGGCTACACCTTC.

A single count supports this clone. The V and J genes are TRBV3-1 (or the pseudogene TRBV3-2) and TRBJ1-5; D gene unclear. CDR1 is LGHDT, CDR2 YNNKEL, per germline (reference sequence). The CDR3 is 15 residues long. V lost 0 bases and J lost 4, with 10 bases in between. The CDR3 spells CASSQDPGSNQPQHF. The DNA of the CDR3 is TGTGCCAGCAGCCAAGATCCCGGGAGTAATCAGCCCCAGCATTTT.

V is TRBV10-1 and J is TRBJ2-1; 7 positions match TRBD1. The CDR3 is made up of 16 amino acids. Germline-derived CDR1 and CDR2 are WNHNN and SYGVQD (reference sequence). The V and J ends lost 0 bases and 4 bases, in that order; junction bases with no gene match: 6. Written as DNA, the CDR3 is TGCGCCAGCAGTGAGTCAAAGGGGGCTTATTACAATGAGCAGTTCTTC. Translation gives CASSESKGAYYNEQFF.

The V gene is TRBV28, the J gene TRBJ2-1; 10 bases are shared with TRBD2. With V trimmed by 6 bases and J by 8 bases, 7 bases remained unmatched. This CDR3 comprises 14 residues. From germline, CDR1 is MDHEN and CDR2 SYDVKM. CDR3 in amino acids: CASSLLAGRYEQFF. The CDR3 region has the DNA TGTGCCAGCAGCCTACTAGCGGGAAGGTATGAGCAGTTCTTC.

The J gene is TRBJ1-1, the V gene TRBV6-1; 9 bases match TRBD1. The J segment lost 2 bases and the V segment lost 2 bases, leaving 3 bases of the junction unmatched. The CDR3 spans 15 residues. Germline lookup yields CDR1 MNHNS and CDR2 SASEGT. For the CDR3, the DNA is TGTGCCAGCAGTGAAAGGGACAGGGTTAACACTGAAGCTTTCTTT. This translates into CASSERDRVNTEAFF.

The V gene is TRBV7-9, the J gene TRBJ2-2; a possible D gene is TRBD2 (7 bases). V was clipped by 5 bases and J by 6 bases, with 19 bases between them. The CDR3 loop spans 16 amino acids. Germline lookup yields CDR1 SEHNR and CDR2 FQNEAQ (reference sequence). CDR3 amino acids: CASSPRLRGAAGELFF. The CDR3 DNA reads TGTGCCAGCAGCCCGCGGCTCCGGGGGGCAGCCGGGGAGCTGTTTTTT.

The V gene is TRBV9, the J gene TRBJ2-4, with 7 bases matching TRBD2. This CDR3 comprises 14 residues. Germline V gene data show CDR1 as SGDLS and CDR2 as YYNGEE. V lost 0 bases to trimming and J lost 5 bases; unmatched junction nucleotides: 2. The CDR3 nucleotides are TGTGCCAGCAGCGTAGGGGCGGGGGAAAACATTCAGTACTTC. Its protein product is CASSVGAGENIQYF.

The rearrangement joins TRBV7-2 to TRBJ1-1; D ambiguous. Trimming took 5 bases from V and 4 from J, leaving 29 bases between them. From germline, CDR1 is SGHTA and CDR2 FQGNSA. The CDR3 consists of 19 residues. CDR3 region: CASSRIRTGGRFGPTEAFF. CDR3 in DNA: TGTGCCAGCAGCCGCATCCGGACGGGAGGGAGGTTCGGGCCCACTGAAGCTTTCTTT.

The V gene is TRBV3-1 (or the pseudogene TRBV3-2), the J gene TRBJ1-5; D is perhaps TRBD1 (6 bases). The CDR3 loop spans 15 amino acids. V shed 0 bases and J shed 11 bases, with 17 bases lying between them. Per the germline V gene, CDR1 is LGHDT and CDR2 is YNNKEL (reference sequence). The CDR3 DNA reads TGTGCCAGCAGCCAAGACCCCGGCAGGGGTGCGACCCAGCATTTT. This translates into CASSQDPGRGATQHF.

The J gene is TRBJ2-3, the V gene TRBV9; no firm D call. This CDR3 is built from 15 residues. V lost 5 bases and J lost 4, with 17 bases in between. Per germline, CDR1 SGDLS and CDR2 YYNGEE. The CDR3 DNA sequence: TGTGCCAGCAGTTTTGGCGGAGTCGGAGCAGATACGCAGTATTTT. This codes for CASSFGGVGADTQYF.

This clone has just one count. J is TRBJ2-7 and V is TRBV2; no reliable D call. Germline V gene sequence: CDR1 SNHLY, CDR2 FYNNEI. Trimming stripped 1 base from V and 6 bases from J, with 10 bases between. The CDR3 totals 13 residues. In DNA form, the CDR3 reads TGTGCCAGCAGTGAAGTAAAGAGAAGCGAGCAGTACTTC. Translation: CASSEVKRSEQYF.

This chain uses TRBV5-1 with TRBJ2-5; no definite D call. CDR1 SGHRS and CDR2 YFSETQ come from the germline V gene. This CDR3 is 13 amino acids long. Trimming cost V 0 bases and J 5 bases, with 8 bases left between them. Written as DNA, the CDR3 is TGCGCCAGCAGCTTGGGAACAGAGGAGACCCAGTACTTC. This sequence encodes CASSLGTEETQYF.

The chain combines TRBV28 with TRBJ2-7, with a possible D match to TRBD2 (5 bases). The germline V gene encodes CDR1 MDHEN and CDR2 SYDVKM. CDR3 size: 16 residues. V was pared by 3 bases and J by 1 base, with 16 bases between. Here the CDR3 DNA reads TGTGCCAGCAGTTTCCCACTTACTAGGAGTTCCTACGAGCAGTACTTC. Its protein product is CASSFPLTRSSYEQYF.

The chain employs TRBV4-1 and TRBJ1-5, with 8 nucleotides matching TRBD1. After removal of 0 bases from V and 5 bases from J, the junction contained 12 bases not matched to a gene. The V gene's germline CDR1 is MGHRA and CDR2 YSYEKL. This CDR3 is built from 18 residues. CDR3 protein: CASSQDYSPDRGDQPQHF. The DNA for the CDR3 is TGCGCCAGCAGCCAAGATTATTCCCCAGACAGGGGCGATCAGCCCCAGCATTTT.

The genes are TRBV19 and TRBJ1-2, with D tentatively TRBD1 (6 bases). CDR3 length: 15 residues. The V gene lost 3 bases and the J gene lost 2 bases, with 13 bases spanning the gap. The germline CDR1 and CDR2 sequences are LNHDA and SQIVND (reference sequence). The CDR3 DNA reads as TGTGCCAGTAGTATGAAGGGGGGTCCCAACTATGGCTACACCTTC. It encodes CASSMKGGPNYGYTF.

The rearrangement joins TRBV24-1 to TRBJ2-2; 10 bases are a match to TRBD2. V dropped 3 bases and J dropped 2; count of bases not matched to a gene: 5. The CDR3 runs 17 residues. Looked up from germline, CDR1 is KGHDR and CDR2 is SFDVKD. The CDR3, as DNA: TGTGCCACCAGTGATCTCACTAGCGGGACAAACACCGGGGAGCTGTTTTTT. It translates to CATSDLTSGTNTGELFF.

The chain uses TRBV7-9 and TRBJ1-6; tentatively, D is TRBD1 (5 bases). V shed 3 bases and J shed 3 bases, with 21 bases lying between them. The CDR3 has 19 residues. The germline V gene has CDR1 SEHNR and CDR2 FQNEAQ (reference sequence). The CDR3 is CASSFVQGGILLYNSPLHF. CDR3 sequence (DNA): TGTGCCAGCAGCTTCGTTCAGGGTGGGATCCTCCTCTATAATTCACCCCTCCACTTT.

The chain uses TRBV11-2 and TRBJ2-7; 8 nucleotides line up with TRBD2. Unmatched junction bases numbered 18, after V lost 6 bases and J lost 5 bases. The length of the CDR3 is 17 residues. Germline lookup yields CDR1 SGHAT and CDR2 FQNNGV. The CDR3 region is CASRSLGLDPKKNEQYF. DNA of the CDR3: TGTGCCAGCAGGTCGCTGGGACTAGACCCGAAAAAGAACGAGCAGTACTTC.

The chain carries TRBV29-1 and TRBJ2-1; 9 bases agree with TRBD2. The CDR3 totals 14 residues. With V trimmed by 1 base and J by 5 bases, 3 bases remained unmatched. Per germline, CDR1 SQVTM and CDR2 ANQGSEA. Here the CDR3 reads CSVEGTSEHNEQFF. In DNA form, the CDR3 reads TGCAGCGTTGAAGGGACTAGCGAGCACAATGAGCAGTTCTTC.

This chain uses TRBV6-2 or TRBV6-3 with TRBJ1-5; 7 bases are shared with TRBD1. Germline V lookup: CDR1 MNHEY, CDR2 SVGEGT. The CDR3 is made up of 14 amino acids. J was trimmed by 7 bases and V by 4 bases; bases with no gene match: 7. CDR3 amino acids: CASSSGGWGQPQHF. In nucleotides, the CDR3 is TGTGCCAGCAGTTCAGGGGGTTGGGGACAGCCCCAGCATTTT.